This T cell receptor beta chain was captured in a study of long-term antiretroviral therapy in people with HIV. The assay used was immunoSEQ (version v3.0), run at survey level. Assay used: immunoSEQ multiplex PCR; TCRdb lists only in-frame clones, some missing. The sample lists about 13,000 clones, roughly 78% occurring once. The study's findings and limits: CDR3 lengths in HIV samples spanned a narrower range than controls.

On this clone: Its antigen remains unknown.

Treatment locations for all participants with HIV were in the United States. The starting material was unsorted PBMCs, obtained 3.2 years before starting antiretroviral therapy. This clonotype was obtained from a man aged 40-49 years with HIV.

The CDR3, as DNA: TGTGCCAGCAGCTTAACTGATGGCTACACCTTC. It is translated as CASSLTDGYTF. The V call is TRBV7-9, the J call TRBJ1-2; no clear D gene. The CDR3 runs to 11 residues. Germline CDR1 reads SEHNR; CDR2 reads FQNEAQ (reference sequence). The V end was cut by 2 bases, the J end by 6 bases, with 4 bases between. Together with reference TRBV7-9 and TRBJ1-2, the CDR3 gives the full variable domain: DTGVSQNPRHKITKRGQNVTFRCDPISEHNRLYWYRQTLGQGPEFLTYFQNEAQLEKSRLLSDRFSAERPKGSFSTLEIQRTEQGDSAMYLCASSLTDGYTFGSGTRLTVV.